What follows are 9 T cell receptor beta chains derived from one specimen sequenced in a study of cytomegalovirus exposure and HLA in healthy donors. This PCR relied on a set of 60 Vbeta primers and 13 Jbeta primers. The protocol was immunoSEQ multiplex PCR, while the TCRdb copy is restricted to in-frame clones and leaves out a portion. The sample carries 110,000 or so clones, just under 80% recorded once. The sample comprised PBMCs. Source of these receptors: a man under 40 in good health and CMV-seronegative.

This clone was detected only a few times. The chain links TRBV7-6 to TRBJ2-2, with a weak D call TRBD1 (6 bases). There are 18 residues in the CDR3. Trimming shortened V by 3 bases and J by 2 bases, and 19 bases separated the two germline ends. Germline values: CDR1 SGHVS, CDR2 FNYEAQ. The chain's CDR3 is CASSLFTRTGLNTGELFF. The CDR3 coding sequence is TGTGCCAGCAGCTTGTTTACAAGAACAGGGCTTAACACCGGGGAGCTGTTTTTT.

CDR3 DNA sequence: TGTGCCAGCAGGTCCCTGGGACAGTATAATTCACCCCTCCACTTT. This translates into CASRSLGQYNSPLHF. The J gene is TRBJ1-6, the V gene TRBV27; 7 bases agree with TRBD1. Per germline, CDR1 MNHEY and CDR2 SMNVEV (reference sequence). The CDR3 sequence is 15 residues long. V shed 6 bases and J 4 bases; nucleotides not matched to a gene: 6.

The rearrangement uses TRBV29-1 and TRBJ2-7; D unresolved. The length of the CDR3 is 14 residues. Trimming removed 6 bases at V and 2 bases at J, with 17 bases between. Looked up from germline, CDR1 is SQVTM and CDR2 is ANQGSEA. In DNA, the CDR3 is TGCAGCGTGGAAAGCGATACCACGACCTACGAGCAGTACTTC. It encodes CSVESDTTTYEQYF.

The CDR3 region has the DNA TGTGCCAGCAGTTCAGACAGGGGCAATCAGCCCCAGCATTTT. Translating it yields CASSSDRGNQPQHF. The chain couples TRBV28 to TRBJ1-5, with 7 bases that match TRBD1. CDR1 is MDHEN and CDR2 is SYDVKM in the germline V gene. The CDR3 contains 14 residues. The V and J ends lost 4 bases and 2 bases, in that order; junction bases with no gene match: 2.

CDR3 amino acids: CASSMGGYSNQPQHF. DNA for the CDR3: TGTGCCAGTAGTATGGGGGGGTATAGCAATCAGCCCCAGCATTTT. V gene TRBV19 combines with J gene TRBJ1-5; D is perhaps TRBD1 (5 bases). CDR1 and CDR2 from the germline V gene are LNHDA and SQIVND (reference sequence). The CDR3 covers 15 residues. V gave up 3 bases and J gave up 0 bases, with 9 bases separating them. The full variable domain, in which reference TRBV19 and TRBJ1-5 provide the parts outside the CDR3, is DGGITQSPKYLFRKEGQNVTLSCEQNLNHDAMYWYRQDPGQGLRLIYYSQIVNDFQKGDIAEGYSVSREKKESFPLTVTSAQKNPTAFYLCASSMGGYSNQPQHFGDGTRLSIL.

The CDR3: CASSPQQGNSPLHF. In nucleotides, the CDR3 is TGTGCCAGCTCACCGCAACAGGGGAACTCACCCCTCCACTTT. The chain carries TRBV18 and TRBJ1-6, with 7 bases fitting TRBD1. The CDR3 is 14 amino acids. V lost 3 bases, J lost 10 bases, and 6 bases stayed unmatched. Germline V gene lookup returns CDR1 KGHSH and CDR2 LQKENI.

The rearrangement links TRBV7-2 to TRBJ1-6; D is uncertain. Germline V gives CDR1 SGHTA, CDR2 FQGNSA. Deletions cut 4 bases from V and 9 bases from J, with 13 bases between. The CDR3 is made up of 14 amino acids. CDR3 sequence reads: CASSSRFPGSPLHF. In nucleotides, the CDR3 is TGTGCCAGCAGCTCGAGGTTTCCCGGTTCACCCCTCCACTTT. Supplemented by reference TRBV7-2 and TRBJ1-6, the full variable domain reads GAGVSQSPSNKVTEKGKDVELRCDPISGHTALYWYRQSLGQGLEFLIYFQGNSAPDKSGLPSDRFSAERTGGSVSTLTIQRTQQEDSAVYLCASSSRFPGSPLHFGNGTRLTVT.

CDR3 loop: CASSLAPGAKQTQYF. CDR3 coding DNA: TGTGCCAGCAGCTTGGCACCAGGGGCCAAGCAGACCCAGTACTTC. The chain employs TRBV5-6 and TRBJ2-5, with TRBD1 as a possible D gene (6 bases). The CDR3 runs to 15 residues. The germline V gene encodes CDR1 SGHDT and CDR2 YYEEEE. Trimming removed 0 bases at V and 6 bases at J, with 15 bases between.

CDR3 region: CASSFSGLVTGELFF. The CDR3 nucleotides are TGTGCCAGCAGCTTCTCGGGACTAGTCACCGGGGAGCTGTTTTTT. The V gene is TRBV7-6, the J gene TRBJ2-2; 8 nucleotides match TRBD2. The CDR3 covers 15 residues. The trim removed 3 bases at V and 4 bases at J, leaving 4 bases unmatched. The V gene's germline CDR1 is SGHVS and CDR2 FNYEAQ. Using reference TRBV7-6 and TRBJ2-2 for the parts outside the CDR3, the full variable domain is GAGVSQSPRYKVTKRGQDVALRCDPISGHVSLYWYRQALGQGPEFLTYFNYEAQQDKSGLPNDRFSAERPEGSISTLTIQRTEQRDSAMYRCASSFSGLVTGELFFGEGSRLTVL.